A single sample is the source of the 21 T cell receptor beta chains below, sequenced in a study of PD-1 blockade in classical Hodgkin lymphoma. All patients experienced relapse after autologous stem cell transplantation, and brentuximab vedotin exposure was variable. TCRdb keeps only in-frame clones here, not all; method: immunoSEQ multiplex PCR. The sample has about 13,000 clones, around 87% seen once; the top ten hold 37%. The sequences come from peripheral blood mononuclear cells (PBMCs), collected at baseline. The receptors were sampled from a human donor with classical Hodgkin lymphoma.

The chain uses TRBV21-1 and TRBJ2-7. TRBV21-1 constitutes a pseudogene. This CDR3 region has 14 residues. The CDR3 DNA reads TGTGCCAGCAGCAAAGTTCTCGGATCCTACGAGCAGTACTTC. Translated: CASSKVLGSYEQYF.

In this sample, this clone turned up once. This rearrangement joins TRBV4-2 to TRBJ1-2, with D perhaps matching TRBD1 (6 bases). The ends were cut back, 2 bases at V and 4 bases at J, with 14 bases in the middle. The CDR3 covers 15 residues. Per germline, CDR1 LGHNA and CDR2 YNFKEQ. The CDR3 region is CASSQPNRAAYGYTF. CDR3 in DNA: TGTGCCAGCAGCCAACCTAACAGGGCCGCCTATGGCTACACCTTC.

This chain connects TRBV19 to TRBJ2-7, with 7 bases lining up with TRBD1. The V gene's germline CDR1 is LNHDA and CDR2 SQIVND (reference sequence). J gave up 3 bases and V 5 bases, and 10 bases lay outside the gene matches. The CDR3 has 15 residues. For the CDR3, the DNA is TGTGCCAGTAGTTCGATGACAGGGCGAGTCTACGAGCAGTACTTC. Translation: CASSSMTGRVYEQYF.

The chain couples TRBV27 to TRBJ1-6, with D unclear. V lost 8 bases to trimming and J lost 0 bases, with 8 bases between them. The CDR3 sequence is 14 residues long. Germline values: CDR1 MNHEY, CDR2 SMNVEV (reference sequence). CDR3 DNA: TGTGCCAGCGGGTATAGCTCCTATAATTCACCCCTCCACTTT. This encodes CASGYSSYNSPLHF.

About this clone: The same CDR3 arises from other DNA sequences in this sample as well. The gene calls are TRBV19 and TRBJ1-4; TRBD1 might be the D (5 bases). Germline-derived CDR1 and CDR2 are LNHDA and SQIVND (reference sequence). CDR3 size: 14 residues. The V end was cut by 5 bases, the J end by 8 bases, with 15 bases between. The CDR3 reads CASSRDRGYEKLFF. The CDR3 DNA reads TGTGCCAGTAGTCGGGATAGGGGTTACGAAAAACTGTTTTTT.

The gene calls are TRBV2 and TRBJ2-2; 7 bases align to TRBD1. The length of the CDR3 is 16 residues. Germline lookup yields CDR1 SNHLY and CDR2 FYNNEI. The ends lost 0 bases at V and 5 bases at J; junction bases unmatched: 6. The DNA of the CDR3 is TGTGCCAGCAGTGAAGCCGGGACAGAGACTACCGGGGAGCTGTTTTTT. Translation: CASSEAGTETTGELFF.

This clone was detected once. The rearrangement links TRBV7-5 to TRBJ2-7; the listed D gene, TRBD2, was not tested against the DNA. TRBV7-5 is given as a pseudogene. The CDR3 is 14 amino acids. The CDR3: CASSLGGGTSEQYF. The DNA of the CDR3 is TGTGCCAGCAGCCTGGGGGGAGGAACGTCCGAGCAGTACTTC.

Written as DNA, the CDR3 is TGCAGCGTTGATAAGGGAGATACGCAGTATTTT. Encoded protein: CSVDKGDTQYF. This sequence joins TRBV29-1 and TRBJ2-3, with unresolved D. Per germline, CDR1 SQVTM and CDR2 ANQGSEA. V lost 3 bases, J lost 5 bases, and 6 bases lay in between. This CDR3 has 11 amino acids.

This clone was recorded only once. This rearrangement joins TRBV30 to TRBJ2-6, with unresolved D. CDR3 length: 13 amino acids. Germline V gives CDR1 GTSNPN, CDR2 SVGIG (reference sequence). Trimming removed 5 bases at V and 0 bases at J, with 5 bases between. For the CDR3, the DNA is TGTGCCTGGTACATCTCTGGGGCCAACGTCCTGACTTTC. Amino acids: CAWYISGANVLTF.

V usage is TRBV6-1 and J usage is TRBJ1-4; D remains ambiguous. CDR1 is MNHNS, CDR2 SASEGT, per germline. The CDR3 is 16 amino acids. Trimming took off 3 bases at V and 3 bases at J, with 14 bases between the two ends. The CDR3 coding sequence is TGTGCCAGCAGTGACCAATTAGGGTCAGCTAATGAAAAACTGTTTTTT. Its protein is CASSDQLGSANEKLFF.

V is TRBV30 and J is TRBJ1-1, with TRBD1 identical over 7 bases. CDR1 and CDR2 (germline): GTSNPN, SVGIG (reference sequence). V shed 5 bases, J shed 2 bases, and the junction held 5 bases outside the gene matches. CDR3 size: 13 residues. Here the CDR3 reads CAWSKGANTEAFF. In DNA form, the CDR3 reads TGTGCCTGGTCAAAGGGGGCAAACACTGAAGCTTTCTTT.

This clone was counted once. The chain recombines TRBV12-5 with TRBJ1-5; D not resolved. Trimming removed 0 bases at V and 1 base at J, with 13 bases between. In germline, CDR1 is LGHNT, CDR2 FRNRAP. The length of the CDR3 is 17 residues. Written as DNA, the CDR3 is TGTGCTAGTGGTTTGGTATTAACGGGAAGCAGCAATCAGCCCCAGCATTTT. Translation: CASGLVLTGSSNQPQHF.

V and J are TRBV6-5 and TRBJ1-1, with D uncertain. Germline V gene lookup returns CDR1 MNHEY and CDR2 SVGAGI. The CDR3 is made up of 14 amino acids. The V end lost 7 bases, the J end lost 0 bases, and 12 bases lay between the germline ends. The CDR3 here is CASTTSRVNTEAFF. CDR3 DNA: TGTGCCAGCACCACTTCGAGAGTGAACACTGAAGCTTTCTTT.

CDR3 bases: TGTGCCAGCACCAGCTTGGGAGGGGGTGAGGCCGGGGAGCTGTTTTTT. Translating it yields CASTSLGGGEAGELFF. The chain links TRBV27 to TRBJ2-2; TRBD2 is a possible D gene (7 bases). The CDR3 runs 16 residues. V lost 7 bases and J lost 6, with 21 bases in between. Per the germline V gene, CDR1 is MNHEY and CDR2 is SMNVEV (reference sequence).

The chain is built from TRBV5-1 and TRBJ2-5; D not certain. The DNA matches TRBJ2-7 better at its end, which makes the J call doubtful. Germline V gene lookup returns CDR1 SGHRS and CDR2 YFSETQ. This CDR3 comprises 13 residues. The CDR3 nucleotides are TGCGCCAGCAGAATGGACGGCGGCTACGAGCAGTACTTC. Translating it yields CASRMDGGYEQYF.

The CDR3 here is CASSSPAAGTDTQYF. CDR3 coding DNA: TGTGCCAGCAGCTCCCCTGCGGCGGGGACAGATACGCAGTATTTT. This rearrangement joins TRBV6-6 to TRBJ2-3; a possible D gene is TRBD2 (6 bases). This CDR3 is 15 amino acids long. The V end lost 6 bases, the J end lost 3 bases, and 16 bases lay between the germline ends. Germline CDR1 MNHNY, CDR2 SVGAGI (reference sequence).

The chain employs TRBV15 and TRBJ2-1; D may be TRBD1 or TRBD2 (6 bases each). V was clipped by 3 bases and J by 7 bases, with 19 bases between them. This CDR3 comprises 16 residues. Germline V gene data show CDR1 as LNHNV and CDR2 as YYDKDF (reference sequence). Here the CDR3 reads CATSSPRFGGGNEQFF. The CDR3 DNA sequence: TGTGCCACCAGCAGTCCGCGATTCGGGGGCGGGAATGAGCAGTTCTTC.

The V gene is TRBV29-1, the J gene TRBJ1-3; no reliable D call. In germline, CDR1 is SQVTM, CDR2 ANQGSEA. The CDR3 totals 12 residues. Trimming cost V 5 bases and J 0 bases, with 5 bases left between them. DNA of the CDR3: TGCAGCGTTCCCAGCTCTGGAAACACCATATATTTT. This sequence encodes CSVPSSGNTIYF. The full variable domain, in which reference TRBV29-1 and TRBJ1-3 provide the parts outside the CDR3, is SAVISQKPSRDICQRGTSLTIQCQVDSQVTMMFWYRQQPGQSLTLIATANQGSEATYESGFVIDKFPISRPNLTFSTLTVSNMSPEDSSIYLCSVPSSGNTIYFGEGSWLTVV.

V usage is TRBV11-2 and J usage is TRBJ2-5; D is ambiguous. The CDR3 is 16 residues long. Germline V lookup: CDR1 SGHAT, CDR2 FQNNGV. Between the trimmed V and J ends, which lost 0 bases and 1 base, there was a span of 12 bases. CDR3 nucleotides: TGTGCCAGCAGCTTAGAGCGAACGTATTTCCAAGAGACCCAGTACTTC. It codes for CASSLERTYFQETQYF.

CDR3 DNA sequence: TGCGCCAGCAGCTCGAACTACGAGCAGTACTTC. This codes for CASSSNYEQYF. The J gene is TRBJ2-7, the V gene TRBV5-1; no reliable D call. The CDR3 consists of 11 residues. The V and J ends lost 3 bases and 3 bases respectively, with 4 bases between them. Germline-derived CDR1 and CDR2 are SGHRS and YFSETQ.

This rearrangement joins TRBV5-6 to TRBJ1-2; no firm D call. Germline V lookup: CDR1 SGHDT, CDR2 YYEEEE. The V end lost 4 bases, the J end lost 0 bases, and 16 bases lay between the germline ends. This CDR3 region has 16 residues. The CDR3 DNA follows: TGTGCCAGCAGCCTACTTCCGAGGAACCCTAACTATGGCTACACCTTC. Amino acids: CASSLLPRNPNYGYTF.